A selection of T cell receptor beta chains follows, all from one sample in a study of immune evolution from preneoplasia to lung adenocarcinoma. The method was immunoSEQ multiplex PCR; TCRdb's version includes in-frame clones alone and lacks a portion of them. The sample records about 9,600 clones, approximately 78% being singletons. The sequencing sample was made of FFPE minimally invasive lung adenocarcinoma tissue. All receptors come from a person aged 65 to 85 with lung adenocarcinoma. The CDR3 runs from the conserved cysteine through the conserved F or W. A D gene is named only where the DNA matches it firmly. The size field is filled for only some rows; it gives once, few, many or a size class.

abundance: -; v_gene: TRBV19; d_gene: -; j_gene: TRBJ1-6; CDR3nt: TGTGCGAGTCGTGAGGGGGATTCACCCCTCCACTTT; CDR3aa: CASREGDSPLHF
abundance: few; v_gene: TRBV6-1; d_gene: -; j_gene: TRBJ2-6; CDR3nt: TGTGCCACCCTCAGTCCTGGGGCCAACGTCCTGACTTTC; CDR3aa: CATLSPGANVLTF
abundance: -; v_gene: TRBV5-1; d_gene: -; j_gene: TRBJ1-2; CDR3nt: TGCGCCAGCAGCACCGCAAGTGACTATGGCTACACCTTC; CDR3aa: CASSTASDYGYTF
abundance: -; v_gene: TRBV19; d_gene: -; j_gene: TRBJ1-6; CDR3nt: TGTGCCAGTAGAGGCGTTCAGGATTCACCCCTCCACTTT; CDR3aa: CASRGVQDSPLHF
abundance: -; v_gene: TRBV4-1; d_gene: -; j_gene: TRBJ1-1; CDR3nt: TGCGCCAGCAGCCTTTCGGACGGAAACACTGAAGCTTTCTTT; CDR3aa: CASSLSDGNTEAFF
abundance: once; v_gene: TRBV6-6; d_gene: TRBD1; j_gene: TRBJ1-5; CDR3nt: TGTGCCAGCAGAAGTGGGACAGGGGGCTGGCAGCCCCAGCATTTT; CDR3aa: CASRSGTGGWQPQHF
abundance: -; v_gene: TRBV25-1; d_gene: -; j_gene: TRBJ2-7; CDR3nt: TGTGCCAGCAGTGACCTGACAGTAGGCTACGAGCAGTACTTC; CDR3aa: CASSDLTVGYEQYF
abundance: -; v_gene: TRBV6-5; d_gene: TRBD2; j_gene: TRBJ2-1; CDR3nt: TGTGCCAGCCGGACGGGACTAAACATTAATGAGCAGTTCTTC; CDR3aa: CASRTGLNINEQFF
abundance: -; v_gene: TRBV15; d_gene: TRBD1; j_gene: TRBJ2-7; CDR3nt: TGTGCCACCAGCCCAGATATCAATTACAGGGGGCGCATGGACGAGCAGTACTTC; CDR3aa: CATSPDINYRGRMDEQYF
abundance: once; v_gene: TRBV2; d_gene: -; j_gene: TRBJ2-2; CDR3nt: TGTGCCAGCAGGTTAGGGGACCCCGGGGAGCTGTTTTTT; CDR3aa: CASRLGDPGELFF
abundance: -; v_gene: TRBV20-1; d_gene: -; j_gene: TRBJ2-5; CDR3nt: TGCAGTCCCTATGAGGAGACCCAGTACTTC; CDR3aa: CSPYEETQYF
abundance: -; v_gene: TRBV6-5; d_gene: TRBD2; j_gene: TRBJ2-1; CDR3nt: TGTGCCAGCAGTTCTAGCGGGGAGCCCTACAATGAGCAGTTCTTC; CDR3aa: CASSSSGEPYNEQFF
abundance: -; v_gene: TRBV6-1; d_gene: -; j_gene: TRBJ1-1; CDR3nt: TGTGCCAGCATAACACGACAGGTGAACACTGAAGCTTTCTTT; CDR3aa: CASITRQVNTEAFF
abundance: -; v_gene: TRBV30; d_gene: TRBD1; j_gene: TRBJ1-6; CDR3nt: TGTGCCTGGAAGTCTGGGACAGGGGGATCACCCCTCCACTTT; CDR3aa: CAWKSGTGGSPLHF
abundance: -; v_gene: TRBV5-3; d_gene: TRBD1; j_gene: TRBJ2-3; CDR3nt: TGTGCCAGAAGACGACAGGGGGAAGCGCAGTATTTT; CDR3aa: CARRRQGEAQYF
abundance: -; v_gene: TRBV15; d_gene: -; j_gene: TRBJ1-5; CDR3nt: TGTGCCACCAGCAGAGATCGGGCAGGAAGGGGGTATCAGCCCCAGCATTTT; CDR3aa: CATSRDRAGRGYQPQHF
abundance: -; v_gene: TRBV29-1; d_gene: TRBD1; j_gene: TRBJ1-1; CDR3nt: TGCAGCGTGACTCGACAGGGGACTGAAGCTTTCTTT; CDR3aa: CSVTRQGTEAFF
abundance: -; v_gene: TRBV15; d_gene: TRBD1; j_gene: TRBJ1-5; CDR3nt: TGTGCCACCAGCAGGAGCGACAGGGGAGGTAATCAGCCCCAGCATTTT; CDR3aa: CATSRSDRGGNQPQHF
abundance: -; v_gene: TRBV5-6; d_gene: TRBD1; j_gene: TRBJ2-1; CDR3nt: TGTGCCAGCAGCTGGGGGACAGTAAATGAGCAGTTCTTC; CDR3aa: CASSWGTVNEQFF
abundance: -; v_gene: TRBV18; d_gene: -; j_gene: TRBJ2-7; CDR3nt: TGTGCCAGCTCTCCCCCAGGTAGGGGGGGCCACGAGCAGTACTTC; CDR3aa: CASSPPGRGGHEQYF
abundance: -; v_gene: TRBV25-1; d_gene: -; j_gene: TRBJ2-5; CDR3nt: TGTGCCAGCAGTGACGCTAGCTGGGAGACCCAGTACTTC; CDR3aa: CASSDASWETQYF
abundance: -; v_gene: TRBV7-9; d_gene: TRBD1; j_gene: TRBJ2-5; CDR3nt: TGTGCCAGCAGCTATGGGACAGGACAAGAGACCCAGTACTTC; CDR3aa: CASSYGTGQETQYF
abundance: -; v_gene: TRBV19; d_gene: -; j_gene: TRBJ1-1; CDR3nt: TGTGCCAGTAGTATGACGGCGGGCCCTGAAGCTTTCTTT; CDR3aa: CASSMTAGPEAFF
abundance: -; v_gene: TRBV15; d_gene: -; j_gene: TRBJ2-5; CDR3nt: TGTGCCACCAGCACGGGTGGATTCCTTCTCGGGCAAGAGACCCAGTACTTC; CDR3aa: CATSTGGFLLGQETQYF
abundance: -; v_gene: TRBV9; d_gene: -; j_gene: TRBJ1-1; CDR3nt: TGTGCCAGCAGCGTCACTTGGAACACTGAAGCTTTCTTT; CDR3aa: CASSVTWNTEAFF
abundance: -; v_gene: TRBV9; d_gene: -; j_gene: TRBJ1-2; CDR3nt: TGTGCCAGCAGCGTAGGATGGGAGGATGGCTACACCTTC; CDR3aa: CASSVGWEDGYTF
abundance: -; v_gene: TRBV27; d_gene: TRBD1; j_gene: TRBJ1-1; CDR3nt: TGTGCCAGCAGTGAGAACAGGGGGCGACCTGAAGCTTTCTTT; CDR3aa: CASSENRGRPEAFF
abundance: -; v_gene: TRBV30; d_gene: -; j_gene: TRBJ2-2; CDR3nt: TGTGCGAGTGATTGGGGAACGGGGAGTAACACCGGGGAGCTGTTTTTT; CDR3aa: CASDWGTGSNTGELFF
abundance: -; v_gene: TRBV7-2; d_gene: TRBD2; j_gene: TRBJ2-1; CDR3nt: TGTGCCAGCAGCTTTAGCGGGGAGAGCTCCTACAATGAGCAGTTCTTC; CDR3aa: CASSFSGESSYNEQFF
abundance: -; v_gene: TRBV6-1; d_gene: -; j_gene: TRBJ2-3; CDR3nt: TGTGCCAGCAGTCCGGGCCCCTATTCCGCAGATACGCAGTATTTT; CDR3aa: CASSPGPYSADTQYF
abundance: -; v_gene: TRBV7-9; d_gene: TRBD1; j_gene: TRBJ2-7; CDR3nt: TGTGCCATCCAGACAGGGGGCTTTTACGAGCAGTACTTC; CDR3aa: CAIQTGGFYEQYF
abundance: -; v_gene: TRBV4-1; d_gene: TRBD2; j_gene: TRBJ2-1; CDR3nt: TGCGCCAGCAGCGGTCACAGGGGGGGACTAGCGGGGACTTACAATGAGCAGTTCTTC; CDR3aa: CASSGHRGGLAGTYNEQFF
abundance: few; v_gene: TRBV27; d_gene: -; j_gene: TRBJ2-1; CDR3nt: TGTGCCAGCAGTAACAGGGCCCGATACAATGAGCAGTTCTTC; CDR3aa: CASSNRARYNEQFF
abundance: -; v_gene: TRBV11-2; d_gene: -; j_gene: TRBJ1-1; CDR3nt: TGTGCCAGCAGCCCCACGGACCGGGGAAGGGTTGGAAACACTGAAGCTTTCTTT; CDR3aa: CASSPTDRGRVGNTEAFF
abundance: -; v_gene: TRBV6-5; d_gene: TRBD1; j_gene: TRBJ1-6; CDR3nt: TGTGCCAGCAGTTACTCCCGGGACAGCTCTTCACCCCTCCACTTT; CDR3aa: CASSYSRDSSSPLHF
abundance: -; v_gene: TRBV5-1; d_gene: -; j_gene: TRBJ2-6; CDR3nt: TGCGCCAGCAGCTCAGAGCCGACCCCTGCTGGGGCCAACGTCCTGACTTTC; CDR3aa: CASSSEPTPAGANVLTF
abundance: -; v_gene: TRBV6-5; d_gene: -; j_gene: TRBJ2-7; CDR3nt: TGTGCCACCTTTCACGGGGATGAGTACTTC; CDR3aa: CATFHGDEYF
abundance: -; v_gene: TRBV9; d_gene: -; j_gene: TRBJ2-6; CDR3nt: TGTGCCAGCAGCGCGGGCTCTGGGGCCAACGTCCTGACTTTC; CDR3aa: CASSAGSGANVLTF
abundance: few; v_gene: TRBV7-9; d_gene: TRBD1; j_gene: TRBJ2-5; CDR3nt: TGTGCCAGCAGCTATGACAGGGTCCAAGAGACCCAGTACTTC; CDR3aa: CASSYDRVQETQYF
abundance: -; v_gene: TRBV6-1; d_gene: -; j_gene: TRBJ2-7; CDR3nt: TGTGCCAGCGGGGGATATCTCTACTCCTACGAGCAGTACTTC; CDR3aa: CASGGYLYSYEQYF
abundance: -; v_gene: TRBV7-2; d_gene: -; j_gene: TRBJ2-7; CDR3nt: TGTGCCAGCAGCCCCTTCTACGAGCAGTACTTC; CDR3aa: CASSPFYEQYF
abundance: -; v_gene: TRBV5-8; d_gene: -; j_gene: TRBJ1-2; CDR3nt: TGTGCCAGCAGCTTTGGTCAACCGGGCTCCTATGGCTACACCTTC; CDR3aa: CASSFGQPGSYGYTF
abundance: once; v_gene: TRBV10-3; d_gene: -; j_gene: TRBJ2-2; CDR3nt: TGTGCCATCAGTGAGTCTCGGGGAGGAACGAACACCGGGGAGCTGTTTTTT; CDR3aa: CAISESRGGTNTGELFF
abundance: -; v_gene: TRBV28; d_gene: -; j_gene: TRBJ2-1; CDR3nt: TGTGCCAGCAGCCCCCGGCTTGGCGGAAACTACAATGAGCAGTTCTTC; CDR3aa: CASSPRLGGNYNEQFF
abundance: -; v_gene: TRBV7-9; d_gene: TRBD2; j_gene: TRBJ2-7; CDR3nt: TGTGCCAGCACTTCCATAGCTACGCGGGAGAACGAGCAGTACTTC; CDR3aa: CASTSIATRENEQYF
abundance: few; v_gene: TRBV6-6; d_gene: -; j_gene: TRBJ2-5; CDR3nt: TGTGCCAGCAGTTACTCCGGGACGCAAGAGACCCAGTACTTC; CDR3aa: CASSYSGTQETQYF
abundance: -; v_gene: TRBV9; d_gene: TRBD1; j_gene: TRBJ2-3; CDR3nt: TGTGCCAGCAGCGTAGAGGGACAGGTCACAGATACGCAGTATTTT; CDR3aa: CASSVEGQVTDTQYF
abundance: -; v_gene: TRBV10-1; d_gene: -; j_gene: TRBJ1-5; CDR3nt: TGCGCCAGCAGTGCTGGGGTAGGGCAGCCCCAGCATTTT; CDR3aa: CASSAGVGQPQHF
abundance: few; v_gene: TRBV18; d_gene: -; j_gene: TRBJ1-1; CDR3nt: TGTGCCAGCTCCCCACGGACAAGCCTGAACACTGAAGCTTTCTTT; CDR3aa: CASSPRTSLNTEAFF